This T cell receptor (beta chain) derives from a study of blood T cell repertoires in COVID-19. Looking at the study overall: In each case, the material was cDNA or gDNA derived from T cells, B-cell-depleted T cells, or PBMCs.

V lost 2 bases and J 8 bases, leaving 19 bases between the germline ends. Per germline, CDR1 SGHTA and CDR2 FQGNSA. The CDR3 is made up of 16 amino acids. Only one count was recorded for this clone. Method: immunoSEQ multiplex PCR; TCRdb's copy keeps in-frame clones and lacks some. Among around 310,000 clones, approximately 91% were seen once, and the ten largest hold around an eighth. Sequenced: peripheral blood. This TCR came from an older woman with acute or convalescent COVID-19. The chain recombines TRBV7-2 with TRBJ2-4, with D maybe TRBD2 (5 bases). The CDR3 region has the DNA TGTGCCAGCAGCTTAAGTTTCGGTCGGGAAAGGGACATTCAGTACTTC. Residues: CASSLSFGRERDIQYF.